This TCR beta chain was recorded in a study of cytomegalovirus exposure and HLA in healthy donors. A roughly 130-subject validation cohort, separate from the 666-subject first cohort, supplied the donors. Study-wide points: Among TCR sequences, most were rare, though some public TCRs appeared in many donors. Some TCR beta chains (roughly 160 of them) were listed as cytomegalovirus-associated.

As to this clone: Its cognate antigen is unknown.

Measured with immunoSEQ multiplex PCR; TCRdb has only the in-frame clones, and not every one. The table shows 60,000 or so clones, with about 92% occurring only once. Per the germline V gene, CDR1 is SGHNT and CDR2 is YYREEE (reference sequence). The CDR3 has 14 residues. V lost 5 bases to trimming and J lost 7 bases, with 19 bases between them. The chain has TRBV5-4 and TRBJ2-7; D gene uncertain. The sequenced sample was PBMCs. The TCR comes from a woman aged 18-30 years in good health and CMV-seronegative. CDR3 sequence: CASRPSTVSMEQYF. In DNA form, the CDR3 reads TGTGCCAGCAGACCTTCCACTGTCTCTATGGAGCAGTACTTC. The complete variable domain, with remaining parts taken from reference TRBV5-4 and TRBJ2-7, reads ETGVTQSPTHLIKTRGQQVTLRCSSQSGHNTVSWYQQALGQGPQFIFQYYREEENGRGNFPPRFSGLQFPNYSSELNVNALELDDSALYLCASRPSTVSMEQYFGPGTRLTVT.